These T cell receptor beta chains were read from a single sample in a study of cytomegalovirus exposure and HLA in healthy donors. The repertoire was sequenced with immunoSEQ multiplex PCR; TCRdb's copy has only in-frame clones and lacks some. This table holds about 110,000 clones, 80% to 85% found once. Sequences were obtained from PBMCs. These receptor sequences come from a man aged 25-45 years in good health and CMV-seropositive. Each CDR3 is given with its conserved first and last residue. D genes are given only for firm matches. Rows may omit the clone size; those that give it use once, few, many or a size class.

TRBV19	-	TRBJ1-2	TRBD1	TGTGCCAGTAGTCCACCGACAGGGGAAGGCTACACCTTC	CASSPPTGEGYTF
TRBV10-3	-	TRBJ1-2	TRBD1	TGTGCCATCGGTCCGGGACAGGAAAGCGGCTACACCTTC	CAIGPGQESGYTF
TRBV6-1	-	TRBJ2-1	TRBD2	TGTGCCAGCAGTGGACTAGCGCCCAGCTCCTACAATGAGCAGTTCTTC	CASSGLAPSSYNEQFF
TRBV10-3	-	TRBJ2-1	-	TGTGCCATCAGATCAAGGGGCCTCTACAATGAGCAGTTCTTC	CAIRSRGLYNEQFF
TRBV5-4	-	TRBJ1-2	-	TGTGCCAGCAGCTTGGTAGCAGCCTATGGCTACACCTTC	CASSLVAAYGYTF
TRBV5-1	-	TRBJ1-3	-	TGCGCCAGCAGCTTGGCCTCCAGGGGAAACACCATATATTTT	CASSLASRGNTIYF
TRBV7-2	-	TRBJ1-5	TRBD1	TGTGCCAGCAGCCGAACCCAGGGGGTAGGCAAGCCCCAGCATTTT	CASSRTQGVGKPQHF
TRBV10-3	-	TRBJ2-2	-	TGTGCCATCAGTGTAGAGAAAAACACCGGGGAGCTGTTTTTT	CAISVEKNTGELFF
TRBV19	-	TRBJ2-1	TRBD2	TGTGCCAGTAGTATCTCACTAGCGGGAGGGTACAATGAGCAGTTCTTC	CASSISLAGGYNEQFF
TRBV28	-	TRBJ1-4	-	TGTGCCAGCAGGCAGGGTGAGGAAAAACTGTTTTTT	CASRQGEEKLFF
TRBV6-6	-	TRBJ1-5	TRBD1	TGTGCCAGCAGTACCGGACAGGGTCCCAATCAGCCCCAGCATTTT	CASSTGQGPNQPQHF
TRBV5-6	-	TRBJ2-2	-	TGTGCCAGCAGCTTATTCTCGAACACCGGGGAGCTGTTTTTT	CASSLFSNTGELFF
TRBV5-4	-	TRBJ1-4	-	TGTGCCAGCAGTCCCGCACAGGGCATTAATGAAAAACTGTTTTTT	CASSPAQGINEKLFF
TRBV6-5	-	TRBJ1-5	-	TGTGCCAGCAGTTATGGAGGGTCGCCCAATCAGCCCCAGCATTTT	CASSYGGSPNQPQHF
TRBV29-1	-	TRBJ1-1	-	TGCAGCGTTGGCGGGGTGGAGAACACTGAAGCTTTCTTT	CSVGGVENTEAFF
TRBV11-2	-	TRBJ1-2	-	TGTGCCAGCAGCTCCACGGGACGGGAGTTGGATGGCTACACCTTC	CASSSTGRELDGYTF
TRBV5-1	-	TRBJ2-5	-	TGCGCCAGCAGCTTGGTTGGGGGCGAATTGAGAGAGACCCAGTACTTC	CASSLVGGELRETQYF
TRBV6-5	-	TRBJ2-1	-	TGTGCCAGCAGGGGGCTCGCTCCAAGGAAGCAGTTCTTC	CASRGLAPRKQFF
TRBV18	-	TRBJ2-5	-	TGTGCCAGCTCACCTGACCGGGACATCCGAGAGACCCAGTACTTC	CASSPDRDIRETQYF
TRBV5-6	-	TRBJ1-2	-	TGTGCCAGCAGCTCTGACAGGCACTATGGCTACACCTTC	CASSSDRHYGYTF
TRBV5-1	-	TRBJ2-1	-	TGCGCCAGCAGCCCCCAGGAACCCTCCTACAATGAGCAGTTCTTC	CASSPQEPSYNEQFF
TRBV4-1	-	TRBJ1-2	TRBD1	TGCGCCAGCAGCAAGCAAAGGTCTGGACAGGATAGACTCTATGGCTACACCTTC	CASSKQRSGQDRLYGYTF
TRBV7-8	-	TRBJ1-3	-	TGTGCCAGCAAAAAGGGGATATATTCTGGAAACACCATATATTTT	CASKKGIYSGNTIYF
TRBV2	-	TRBJ1-5	TRBD1	TGTGCCAGCAGTCGGGGCCCGGGACAGAACAATCAGCCCCAGCATTTT	CASSRGPGQNNQPQHF
TRBV2	few	TRBJ1-1	TRBD1	TGTGCCAGCAGTAGAACTTCCGGGACAGGGTTAAGGCTTTCTTTT	CASSRTSGTGLRLSF
TRBV7-8	-	TRBJ2-3	TRBD2	TGTGCCAGCAGCTCCTTAGCGGGAGAACGGACAGATACGCAGTATTTT	CASSSLAGERTDTQYF
TRBV29-1	-	TRBJ2-2	TRBD1	TGCAGCGTTGGGGGGACAGGGGACCCCGGGGAGCTGTTTTTT	CSVGGTGDPGELFF
TRBV19	-	TRBJ1-5	-	TGTGCCAGTAGTGGAGGGTTACGCAGCAATCAGCCCCAGCATTTT	CASSGGLRSNQPQHF
TRBV6-1	-	TRBJ1-4	TRBD1	TGTGCCAGCAGTGAAGGACAGGGGTTTGAAAAACTGTTTTTT	CASSEGQGFEKLFF
TRBV4-1	few	TRBJ1-4	-	TGCGCCAGCAGCCTACAAGACCACGACTCTGGAAAACTGTTTTTT	CASSLQDHDSGKLFF
TRBV5-4	-	TRBJ2-7	-	TGTGCCAGCAGCTTGAAGGGGATGGGCGAGCAGTACTTC	CASSLKGMGEQYF